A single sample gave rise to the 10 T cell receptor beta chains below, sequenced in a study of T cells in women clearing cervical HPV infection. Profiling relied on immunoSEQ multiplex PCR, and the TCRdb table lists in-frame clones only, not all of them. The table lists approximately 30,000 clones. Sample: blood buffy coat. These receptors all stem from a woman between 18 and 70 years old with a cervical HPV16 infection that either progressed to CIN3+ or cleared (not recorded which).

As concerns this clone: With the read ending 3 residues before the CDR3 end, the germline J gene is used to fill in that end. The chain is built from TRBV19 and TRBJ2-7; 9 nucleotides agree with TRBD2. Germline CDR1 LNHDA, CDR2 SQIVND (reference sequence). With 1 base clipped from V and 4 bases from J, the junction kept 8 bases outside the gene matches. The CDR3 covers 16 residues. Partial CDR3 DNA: TGTGCCAGTAGTATAGGGTACGGCGGGAGGGTTTACGAG. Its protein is CASSIGYGGRVYE. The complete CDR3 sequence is CASSIGYGGRVYEQYF.

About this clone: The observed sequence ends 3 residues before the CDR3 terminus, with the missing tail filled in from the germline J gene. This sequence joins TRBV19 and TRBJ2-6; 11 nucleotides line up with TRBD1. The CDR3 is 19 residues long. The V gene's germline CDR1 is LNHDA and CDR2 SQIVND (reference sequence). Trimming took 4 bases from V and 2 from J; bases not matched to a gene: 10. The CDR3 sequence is CASSTRWTGGTPGANVLTF. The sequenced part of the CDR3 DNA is TGTGCCAGTAGTACCCGGTGGACAGGGGGCACTCCTGGGGCCAACGTC.

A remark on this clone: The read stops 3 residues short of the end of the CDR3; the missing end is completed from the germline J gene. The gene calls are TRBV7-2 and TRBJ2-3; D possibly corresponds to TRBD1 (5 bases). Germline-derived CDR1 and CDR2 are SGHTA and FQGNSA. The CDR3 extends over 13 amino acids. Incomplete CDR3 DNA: TGTGCCAGCAGTTCTGGGGCCCGAGAGACG. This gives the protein CASSSGARET. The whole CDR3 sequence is CASSSGARETQYF.

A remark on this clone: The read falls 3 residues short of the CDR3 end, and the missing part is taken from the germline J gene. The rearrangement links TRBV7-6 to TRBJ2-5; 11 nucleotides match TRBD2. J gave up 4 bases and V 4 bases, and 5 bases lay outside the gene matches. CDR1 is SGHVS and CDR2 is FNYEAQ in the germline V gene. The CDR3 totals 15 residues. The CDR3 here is CASSSTSGRLETQYF. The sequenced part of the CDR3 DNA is TGTGCCAGCAGCTCAACTAGCGGGAGATTAGAGACC.

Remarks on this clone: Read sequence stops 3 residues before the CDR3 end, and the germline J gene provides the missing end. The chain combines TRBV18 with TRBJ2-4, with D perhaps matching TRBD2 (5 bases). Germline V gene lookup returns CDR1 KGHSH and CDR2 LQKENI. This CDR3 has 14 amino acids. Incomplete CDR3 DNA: TGTGCCAGCTCACCACTCTCTATTGACTATGGT. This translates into CASSPLSIDYG. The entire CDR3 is CASSPLSIDYGQYF.

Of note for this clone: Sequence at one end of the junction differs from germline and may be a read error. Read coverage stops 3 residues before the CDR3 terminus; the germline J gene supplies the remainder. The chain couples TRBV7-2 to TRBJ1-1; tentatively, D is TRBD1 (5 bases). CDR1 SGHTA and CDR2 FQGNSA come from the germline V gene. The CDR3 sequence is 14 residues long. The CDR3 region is CVSSSTGMNTEAFF. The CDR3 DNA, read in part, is TGTGTCAGCAGTTCCACAGGCATGAACACTGAA.

The CDR3 DNA, read in part, is TGTGCCAGCAGCCTTGACGGCAACTATGGT. It is translated as CASSLDGNYG. The CDR3 in its entirety is CASSLDGNYGQYF. V usage is TRBV7-6 and J usage is TRBJ2-4; D ambiguous. The read finishes 3 residues shy of the CDR3 end, and the germline J gene is used to complete it. CDR3 length: 13 amino acids. Germline V gives CDR1 SGHVS, CDR2 FNYEAQ.

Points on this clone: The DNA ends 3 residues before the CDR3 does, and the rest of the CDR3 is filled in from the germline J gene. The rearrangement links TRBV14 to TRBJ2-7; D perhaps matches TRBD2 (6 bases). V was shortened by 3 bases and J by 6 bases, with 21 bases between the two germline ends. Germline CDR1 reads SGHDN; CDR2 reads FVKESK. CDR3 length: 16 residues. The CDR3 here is CASSQRRASAVSEQYF. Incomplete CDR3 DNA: TGTGCCAGCAGCCAGCGTAGAGCTAGCGCAGTGAGCGAG.

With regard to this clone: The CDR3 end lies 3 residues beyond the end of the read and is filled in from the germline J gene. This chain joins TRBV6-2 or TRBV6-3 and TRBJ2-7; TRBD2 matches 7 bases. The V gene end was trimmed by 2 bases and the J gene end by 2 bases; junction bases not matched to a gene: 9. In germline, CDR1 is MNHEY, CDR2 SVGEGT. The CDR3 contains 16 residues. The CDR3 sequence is CASSYPLREIPYEQYF. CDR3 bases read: TGTGCCAGCAGTTACCCACTGCGGGAGATACCCTACGAG.

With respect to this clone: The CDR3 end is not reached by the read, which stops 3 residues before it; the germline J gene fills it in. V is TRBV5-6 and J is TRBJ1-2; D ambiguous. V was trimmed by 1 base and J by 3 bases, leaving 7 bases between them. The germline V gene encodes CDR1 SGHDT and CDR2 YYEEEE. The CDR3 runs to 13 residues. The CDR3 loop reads CASSLPGDYGYTF. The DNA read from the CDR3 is TGTGCCAGCAGCTTGCCCGGGGACTATGGC.